These T cell receptor beta chains were read from a single sample in a study of T cell responses to AZD1222 COVID-19 vaccine. Sequenced by immunoSEQ multiplex PCR; TCRdb stores in-frame clones only, minus some. The table records approximately 100,000 clones, more than 90% of them present only once. The material sequenced was peripheral blood, taken on day 0 of AZD1222 vaccination. Receptor source: an adult in good health. Each CDR3 is given with its conserved first and last residue. Fields, in order: CDR3 DNA, CDR3 protein, clone size, J gene, D gene, V gene. The D gene is left open where the match is weak. Some rows mark clone size as missing; the rest say once, few, many or name a class of expanded clone.

TGTGCCAGCAGCCCAAGGACAGGTGCTGAAGCTTTCTTT CASSPRTGAEAFF NA TRBJ1-1 TRBD1 TRBV7-3
TGTGCCAGCAGTTTACAGGGGGCTATGGGGACTGAAGCTTTCTTT CASSLQGAMGTEAFF NA TRBJ1-1 TRBD1 TRBV27
TGTGCCAGCAGCCGAGGGCAAGGGGAGACCCAGTACTTC CASSRGQGETQYF NA TRBJ2-5 NA TRBV7-3
TGTGCCACCAGCGTAGATGGAAGCTCCTATAATTCACCCCTCCACTTT CATSVDGSSYNSPLHF NA TRBJ1-6 NA TRBV15
TGTGCCACTAAAGCCGGACAGGGAAATGGCTACACCTTC CATKAGQGNGYTF NA TRBJ1-2 TRBD1 TRBV10-3
TGTGCTAGTGGTTTTCGGGGCTTAGAGACCCAGTACTTC CASGFRGLETQYF NA TRBJ2-5 NA TRBV12-5
TGTGCCATCAGTGATCTGAACACTGAAGCTTTCTTT CAISDLNTEAFF NA TRBJ1-1 NA TRBV10-3
TGCAGCGCTAGGGGTTTAACTGAAATCCAGGGCTACACCTTC CSARGLTEIQGYTF NA TRBJ1-2 NA TRBV29-1
TGTGCCAGTAGTCACTGGGTTCAAGGTGGCTACACCTTC CASSHWVQGGYTF NA TRBJ1-2 NA TRBV19
TGTGCCACCAGTGATGGACAGGGGACCTACAATGAGCAGTTCTTC CATSDGQGTYNEQFF NA TRBJ2-1 TRBD1 TRBV24-1
TGTGCCAGCAGTTCCACCGGGACAGGGGGCCGGCAGCCCCAGCATTTT CASSSTGTGGRQPQHF NA TRBJ1-5 TRBD1 TRBV6-6
TGTGCCAGCAGCGTAGGTCGATTCGGTGAAAAACTGTTTTTT CASSVGRFGEKLFF NA TRBJ1-4 NA TRBV9
TGCGCCAGCAGCCAAGATGGGGGCAGGGCCGAACGCACTGAAGCTTTCTTT CASSQDGGRAERTEAFF NA TRBJ1-1 NA TRBV4-3
TGTGCCAGCAGACAACCGGGACAGGGGACTGGAAACACCATATATTTT CASRQPGQGTGNTIYF NA TRBJ1-3 TRBD1 TRBV28
TGTGCCAGCAGCTTAGACCCCAGGAGCATGAACACTGAAGCTTTCTTT CASSLDPRSMNTEAFF NA TRBJ1-1 NA TRBV11-2
TGCGCCAGCAGGGACACCGGGACCCGTGGCTACACCTTC CASRDTGTRGYTF NA TRBJ1-2 NA TRBV4-1
TGTGCCAGCAGTTTGATGCCCGATCAGCCCCAGCATTTT CASSLMPDQPQHF NA TRBJ1-5 NA TRBV27
TGTGCCAGTAGTGGGAGAAACCGAGATGAGCAGTTCTTC CASSGRNRDEQFF NA TRBJ2-1 NA TRBV19
TGTGCCAGCAGTTTAACCAGGGGGGTCGGTGGCTACACCTTC CASSLTRGVGGYTF NA TRBJ1-2 TRBD1 TRBV27
TGTGCCAGCAGCTTGGGGCTCCAAGAGACCCAGTACTTC CASSLGLQETQYF NA TRBJ2-5 NA TRBV5-5
TGTGCCAGCAGCTTAGAATTGCGGAGGAACACTGAAGCTTTCTTT CASSLELRRNTEAFF NA TRBJ1-1 NA TRBV11-2
TGTGCCAGCAGCTATATTATGTCCAGCGGGGAAAGTGGCTCCTACGAGCAGTACTTC CASSYIMSSGESGSYEQYF NA TRBJ2-7 TRBD2 TRBV28
TGTGCCAGCAGTGACGAGGGATTGAGCAATCAGCCCCAGCATTTT CASSDEGLSNQPQHF NA TRBJ1-5 NA TRBV2
TGTGCCAGCAGTCTAGGACAGGGGTCCTATGGCTACACCTTC CASSLGQGSYGYTF NA TRBJ1-2 TRBD1 TRBV6-5
TGCGCCAGCAGCTCACTAGCGGGGGGCACAGATACGCAGTATTTT CASSSLAGGTDTQYF NA TRBJ2-3 TRBD2 TRBV5-1
TGTGCCAGCAGTGGTAGGGGGGCGTTAACTGAAGCTTTCTTT CASSGRGALTEAFF NA TRBJ1-1 NA TRBV2
TGTGCCAGCAGCAGAGCAGGGGTCTCTGGAAACACCATATATTTT CASSRAGVSGNTIYF NA TRBJ1-3 NA TRBV7-9
TGTGCCAGCAGCTTACAGGGTAATCAGCCCCAGCATTTT CASSLQGNQPQHF NA TRBJ1-5 NA TRBV7-9
TGCGCCAGCAGCGACCTGGTAGCGAGCACAGATACGCAGTATTTT CASSDLVASTDTQYF NA TRBJ2-3 NA TRBV10-2
TGTGCCAGCGAAGCGACGGCCGATACAGATACGCAGTATTTT CASEATADTDTQYF NA TRBJ2-3 NA TRBV6-5
TGTGCCAGCGGAGAATTCACAGATACGCAGTATTTT CASGEFTDTQYF once TRBJ2-3 NA TRBV6-5
TGTGCCAGCAGCTTGACCGGGACAGGGCAGGAAAAACTGTTTTTT CASSLTGTGQEKLFF NA TRBJ1-4 TRBD1 TRBV5-4
TGTGCCAGCAGAACCCCGGTAGGGGTGAACACTGAAGCTTTCTTT CASRTPVGVNTEAFF NA TRBJ1-1 NA TRBV28
TGTGCCAGCAGCTTATCCCAGAATCAGCCCCAGCATTTT CASSLSQNQPQHF NA TRBJ1-5 NA TRBV7-3
TGCGCCACCACGACGGGACTTAGGGACACTGAAGCTTTCTTT CATTTGLRDTEAFF NA TRBJ1-1 NA TRBV5-1
TGTGCCAGCAGTTCTCCAGATCACAGGGGGACTTTCTTT CASSSPDHRGTFF NA TRBJ1-1 TRBD1 TRBV28
TGTGCCAGCAGTTTAACCGTCCCGGGACAGGGTCCGAACACTGAAGCTTTCTTT CASSLTVPGQGPNTEAFF NA TRBJ1-1 TRBD1 TRBV27
TGTGCCAGCTCACAGAGGACACGAGAGAATCAGCCCCAGCATTTT CASSQRTRENQPQHF NA TRBJ1-5 NA TRBV18
TGTGCCAGTAGTATTGGCAGGGGGGCATCTGGGGCCAACGTCCTGACTTTC CASSIGRGASGANVLTF NA TRBJ2-6 NA TRBV19
TGCGCCAGCAGTCAATCCGTCCAGGACAGGGAACATCAGCCCCAGCATTTT CASSQSVQDREHQPQHF once TRBJ1-5 TRBD1 TRBV23-1
TGTGCCAGCAGCTTAGGTGCGGGAGATCAGCCCCAGCATTTT CASSLGAGDQPQHF NA TRBJ1-5 NA TRBV11-3
TGCGCCAGCAGCCTATGGGACCGCCGAGTCGGCCCCTCCTACGAGCAGTACTTC CASSLWDRRVGPSYEQYF NA TRBJ2-7 NA TRBV5-1
TGTGCCAGCATGACACGCTCCTATAATTCACCCCTCCACTTT CASMTRSYNSPLHF NA TRBJ1-6 NA TRBV2
TGTGCCAGCAGTTCCCCGGGGGGTGGCTACACCTTC CASSSPGGGYTF NA TRBJ1-2 NA TRBV27
TGCAGTGCTAGCAGGGGGAAAGTCTACACCTTC CSASRGKVYTF NA TRBJ1-2 TRBD1 TRBV20-1
TGCGCCAGCAGCCAAGCACTAGCGGGGGGTAAGAACGAGCAGTACTTC CASSQALAGGKNEQYF once TRBJ2-7 TRBD2 TRBV4-3
TGTGCCAGCAGTTATTATAAGGAACATGAAGCTTTCTTT CASSYYKEHEAFF NA TRBJ1-1 NA TRBV28
TGTGCCATCAGTGACCCTAATTCACCCCTCCACTTT CAISDPNSPLHF NA TRBJ1-6 NA TRBV10-3
TGTGCCAGCAGCTTACATCAGGGGGGCGATAGGGGTGGCTACACCTTC CASSLHQGGDRGGYTF NA TRBJ1-2 TRBD1 TRBV7-9
TGTGCCAGCAGTCGCTGGGACTACGCGGCTCACGAGCAGTACTTC CASSRWDYAAHEQYF NA TRBJ2-7 TRBD2 TRBV6-2/TRBV6-3
TGTGCCAGCAGCTTATGGGGGAAAGGGCCCAATGAAAAACTGTTTTTT CASSLWGKGPNEKLFF NA TRBJ1-4 NA TRBV7-2